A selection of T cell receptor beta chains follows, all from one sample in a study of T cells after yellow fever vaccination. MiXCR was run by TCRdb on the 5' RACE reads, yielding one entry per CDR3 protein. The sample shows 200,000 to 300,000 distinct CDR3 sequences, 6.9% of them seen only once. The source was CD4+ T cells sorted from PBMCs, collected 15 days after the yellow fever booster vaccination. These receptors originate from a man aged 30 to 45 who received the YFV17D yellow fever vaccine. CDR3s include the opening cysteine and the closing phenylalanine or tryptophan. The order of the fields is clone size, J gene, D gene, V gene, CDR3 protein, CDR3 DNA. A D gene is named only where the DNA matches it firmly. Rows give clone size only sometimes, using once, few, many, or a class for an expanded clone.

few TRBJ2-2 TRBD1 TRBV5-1 CASSRELLLTTGDGGELFF TGCGCCAGCAGTAGAGAATTACTCCTGACCACAGGGGACGGCGGGGAGCTGTTTTTT
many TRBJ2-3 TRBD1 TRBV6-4 CASSDRGHNTDTQYF TGTGCCAGCAGCGACAGGGGGCATAACACAGATACGCAGTATTTT
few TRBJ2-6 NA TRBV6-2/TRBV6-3 CASSARGGPGANVLTF TGTGCCAGCAGCGCCAGGGGGGGTCCTGGGGCCAACGTCCTGACTTTC
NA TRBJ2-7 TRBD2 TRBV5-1 CASSFGGRHLYEQYF TGCGCCAGCAGCTTTGGCGGGAGGCACCTCTACGAGCAGTACTTC
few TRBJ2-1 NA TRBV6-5 CASSYSMSPLRFF TGTGCCAGCAGTTACTCGATGTCGCCCTTAAGGTTCTTC
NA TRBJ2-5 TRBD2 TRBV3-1 CASSLQGLAGQETQYF TGTGCCAGCAGCCTCCAGGGACTAGCGGGACAAGAGACCCAGTACTTC
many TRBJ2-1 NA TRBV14 CASSQDLGNEQFF TGTGCCAGCAGCCAAGATCTCGGTAATGAGCAGTTCTTC
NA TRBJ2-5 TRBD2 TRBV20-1 CSATVSGREEETQYF TGCAGTGCTACGGTTAGCGGGAGGGAAGAAGAGACCCAGTACTTC
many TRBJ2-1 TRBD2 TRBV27 CASRLVAGSYNEQFF TGTGCCAGCAGGCTGGTAGCGGGCTCCTACAATGAGCAGTTCTTC
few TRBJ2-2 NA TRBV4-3 CASSQRGIGGELFF TGCGCCAGCAGCCAAAGGGGGATCGGCGGGGAGCTGTTTTTT
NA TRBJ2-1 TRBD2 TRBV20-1 CSASKLLAGVYNEQFF TGCAGTGCTAGCAAGCTTCTAGCGGGCGTCTACAATGAGCAGTTCTTC
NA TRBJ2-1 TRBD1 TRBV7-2 CASSPDRGREQFF TGTGCCAGCAGCCCCGACAGGGGAAGGGAGCAGTTCTTC
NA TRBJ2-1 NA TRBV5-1 CASSLGQRSFDEQFF TGCGCCAGCAGCTTGGGACAGAGGAGTTTCGATGAGCAGTTCTTC
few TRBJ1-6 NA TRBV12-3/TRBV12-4 CASSFGTRTNSPLHF TGTGCCAGCAGTTTTGGGACCAGGACTAATTCACCCCTCCACTTT
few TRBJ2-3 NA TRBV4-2 CASSQGADTQYF TGTGCCAGCAGCCAAGGGGCAGATACGCAGTATTTT
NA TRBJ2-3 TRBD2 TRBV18 CATREGLAGAADTQYF TGTGCCACCCGCGAGGGACTAGCGGGAGCTGCAGATACGCAGTATTTT
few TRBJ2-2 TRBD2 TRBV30 CAWSDQRGLASTGELFF TGTGCCTGGAGTGACCAGCGGGGACTAGCAAGCACCGGGGAGCTGTTTTTT
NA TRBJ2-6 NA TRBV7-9 CASSFAAGASGANVLTF TGTGCCAGCAGCTTCGCGGCGGGGGCGTCTGGGGCCAACGTCCTGACTTTC
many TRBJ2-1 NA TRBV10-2 CASGGFVDYNEQFF TGCGCCAGCGGGGGCTTTGTGGACTACAATGAGCAGTTCTTC
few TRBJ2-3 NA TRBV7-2 CASSLGGTRVDTQYF TGTGCCAGCAGCTTAGGGGGGACCAGGGTAGATACGCAGTATTTT
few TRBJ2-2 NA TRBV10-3 CAISESQGQTGELFF TGTGCCATCAGTGAGTCGCAGGGCCAAACCGGGGAGCTGTTTTTT
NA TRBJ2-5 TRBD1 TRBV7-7 CASSLGGRGTGTQYF TGTGCTAGCAGCTTAGGGGGCAGGGGGACCGGTACCCAGTACTTC
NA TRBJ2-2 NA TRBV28 CASSLTGSEWAGELFF TGTGCCAGCAGTTTAACGGGGAGCGAGTGGGCCGGGGAGCTGTTTTTT
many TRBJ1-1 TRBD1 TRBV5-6 CASSLTNIKGALIPFF TGTGCCAGCAGCTTAACGAATATCAAGGGGGCGTTAATACCTTTCTTT
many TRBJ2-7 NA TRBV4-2 CASSQEDDYDYEQYF TGTGCCAGCAGCCAAGAGGACGACTACGACTACGAGCAGTACTTC
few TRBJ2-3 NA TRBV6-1 CASTMIPDTQYF TGTGCCAGCACTATGATACCAGATACGCAGTATTTT
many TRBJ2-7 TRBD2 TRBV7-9 CASRDSGRSSEQYF TGTGCCAGCAGGGATAGCGGGAGATCATCCGAGCAGTACTTC
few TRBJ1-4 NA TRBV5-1 CASSLSQGRNEKLFF TGCGCCAGCAGCTTGAGTCAGGGGAGGAATGAAAAACTGTTTTTT
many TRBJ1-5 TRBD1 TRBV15 CATRPGTANQPQHF TGTGCCACTAGACCCGGGACAGCTAATCAGCCCCAGCATTTT
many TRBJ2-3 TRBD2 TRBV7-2 CASSLTSGRRGPDTQYF TGTGCCAGCAGCTTAACTAGCGGGAGAAGAGGGCCAGATACGCAGTATTTT
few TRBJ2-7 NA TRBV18 CASSPDSVAYEQYF TGTGCCAGCTCACCAGACAGCGTCGCCTACGAGCAGTACTTC
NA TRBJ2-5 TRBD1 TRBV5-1 CASSFAPGQDQETQYF TGCGCCAGCAGCTTCGCCCCGGGACAGGACCAAGAGACCCAGTACTTC
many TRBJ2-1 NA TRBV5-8 CASSFFRGPTFF TGTGCCAGCAGCTTTTTTAGGGGCCCGACTTTCTTC
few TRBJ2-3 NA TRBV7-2 CASSLDGFTDTQYF TGTGCCAGCAGCTTAGACGGCTTCACAGATACGCAGTATTTT
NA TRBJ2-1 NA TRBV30 CASNVRTGYNEQFF TGTGCCTCAAATGTGAGGACGGGCTACAATGAGCAGTTCTTC
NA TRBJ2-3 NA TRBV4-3 CASSQDTPDTQYF TGCGCCAGCAGCCAAGATACGCCAGATACGCAGTATTTT
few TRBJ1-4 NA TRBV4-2 CASSQDSFFGSHNEKLFF TGTGCCAGCAGCCAAGATTCATTCTTCGGGAGTCACAATGAAAAACTGTTTTTT
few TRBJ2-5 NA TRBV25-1 CASSGGARETQYF TGTGCCAGCAGTGGGGGGGCTCGGGAGACCCAGTACTTC
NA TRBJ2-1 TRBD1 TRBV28 CASSPRTGFKAEQFF TGTGCCAGCAGTCCCAGGACAGGGTTCAAGGCTGAGCAGTTCTTC
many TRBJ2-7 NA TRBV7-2 CASSLGPVSYEQYF TGTGCCAGCAGCTTGGGGCCTGTCTCCTACGAGCAGTACTTC
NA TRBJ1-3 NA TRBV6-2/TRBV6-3 CASGAGFSGNTIYF TGTGCCAGCGGGGCCGGATTCTCTGGAAACACCATATATTTT
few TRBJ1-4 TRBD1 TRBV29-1 CSVAGQGASTNEKLFF TGCAGCGTAGCCGGACAGGGGGCGTCAACTAATGAAAAACTGTTTTTT
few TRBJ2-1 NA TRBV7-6 CASSLEVRDVFF TGTGCCAGCAGCTTAGAGGTTCGGGACGTATTTTTC
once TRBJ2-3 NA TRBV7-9 CASRIGAENTQYF TGTGCCAGCAGAATAGGGGCAGAAAATACGCAGTATTTT
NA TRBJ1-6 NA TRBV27 CASSLAGALNSPLHF TGTGCCAGCAGTTTAGCGGGTGCTCTCAATTCACCCCTCCACTTT
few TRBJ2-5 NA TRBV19 CASSWGETQYF TGTGCCAGTAGTTGGGGGGAGACCCAGTACTTC
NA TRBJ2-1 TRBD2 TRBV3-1 CASSLSGKVYNEQFF TGTGCCAGCAGTCTTAGCGGGAAGGTGTACAATGAGCAGTTCTTC
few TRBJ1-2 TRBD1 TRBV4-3 CASSHVPGTGNYGYTF TGCGCCAGCAGCCATGTTCCCGGGACAGGGAACTATGGCTACACCTTC